The 14 T cell receptor beta chains below all came from one sample that was sequenced in a study of long-term antiretroviral therapy in people with HIV (dated by TCRdb to 2022 to 2024). Sequencing of the TRB variable region was done with the immunoSEQ hsTCRB v3.0 assay at survey level resolution. In TCRdb, the immuneACCESS table is reduced to in-frame sequences with V and J assigned. These tables do not hold every clone; where another copy was compared, an unresolved V gene accounts for under half, and the others remain unexplained. Counted in this sample were 20,000 to 30,000 clones; 90% to 95% of them appeared once. The leading ten clones occupy 2.2% of the sample. Sample: unsorted PBMCs, taken around 5.2 years after starting antiretroviral therapy. The receptors derive from a woman aged 50 to 65 with HIV.

CDR3 amino acids: CASSQVPGLDTQYF. CDR3 DNA: TGCGCCAGCAGCCAAGTTCCAGGGCTAGATACGCAGTATTTT. The chain has TRBV4-3 and TRBJ2-3; possible D gene TRBD1, 5 bases. This CDR3 is 14 amino acids long. In germline, CDR1 is LGHNA, CDR2 YSLEER. Trimming shortened V by 1 base and J by 5 bases, and 10 bases separated the two germline ends.

This clone occurred once. The chain is built from TRBV6-1 and TRBJ2-1; D is uncertain. Trimming took off 10 bases at V and 6 bases at J, with 13 bases between the two ends. The CDR3 contains 12 residues. Germline loops: CDR1 MNHNS, CDR2 SASEGT. CDR3 sequence (DNA): TGTGCCACGGGCCCCCCCCTCAATGAGCAGTTCTTC. Protein: CATGPPLNEQFF.

The rearrangement joins TRBV18 to TRBJ2-2, with TRBD2 matching over 9 bases. The length of the CDR3 is 16 residues. Germline CDR1 and CDR2: KGHSH and LQKENI. V shed 1 base, J shed 5 bases, and the junction held 5 bases outside the gene matches. The CDR3 DNA is TGTGCCAGCTCACCACTAGCGGGAGATGGAACCGGGGAGCTGTTTTTT. Translated, it gives CASSPLAGDGTGELFF.

This clone was picked up one time. This CDR3 is CASSEISLGLVGTDTQYF. The CDR3 DNA is TGTGCCAGCAGTGAAATATCGCTAGGACTAGTGGGCACAGATACGCAGTATTTT. The chain uses TRBV6-1 and TRBJ2-3, with 7 positions matching TRBD2. Germline V gives CDR1 MNHNS, CDR2 SASEGT. With 2 bases clipped from V and 1 base from J, the junction kept 12 bases outside the gene matches. The CDR3 consists of 18 residues.

CDR3 nucleotide sequence: TGTGCCAGCAGTGGGGGGGGACACCTGTCCTACGAGCAGTACTTC. This gives the protein CASSGGGHLSYEQYF. This sequence joins TRBV6-1 and TRBJ2-7; a weak D match, TRBD2 (7 bases). The CDR3 is 15 amino acids. CDR1 and CDR2 from the germline V gene are MNHNS and SASEGT. V was clipped by 4 bases and J by 1 base, with 14 bases between them.

CDR3 sequence (DNA): TGTGCCAGCATTGGAGGGCCGGTGGGCTACAATGAGCAGTTCTTC. It codes for CASIGGPVGYNEQFF. This sequence joins TRBV28 and TRBJ2-1; TRBD2 might be the D (6 bases). Deletions cut 7 bases from V and 3 bases from J, with 16 bases between. CDR1 and CDR2 from the germline V gene are MDHEN and SYDVKM. The CDR3 has 15 residues.

The chain carries TRBV9 and TRBJ2-7; 13 bases agree with TRBD2. J was trimmed by 3 bases and V by 0 bases; bases with no gene match: 3. In germline, CDR1 is SGDLS, CDR2 YYNGEE. This CDR3 contains 16 residues. The CDR3 sequence is CASSVGLAGGRYEQYF. The CDR3 DNA follows: TGTGCCAGCAGCGTAGGACTAGCGGGAGGCCGCTACGAGCAGTACTTC.

This rearrangement joins TRBV7-2 to TRBJ2-1; 11 bases are shared with TRBD2. CDR1 SGHTA and CDR2 FQGNSA come from the germline V gene. The CDR3 runs 13 residues. The V segment lost 6 bases and the J segment 10 bases; nucleotides outside the gene matches: 5. CDR3 sequence: CASSPGLAGEQFF. CDR3 DNA: TGTGCCAGCAGTCCTGGACTAGCGGGCGAGCAGTTCTTC. Supplemented by reference TRBV7-2 and TRBJ2-1, the full variable domain reads GAGVSQSPSNKVTEKGKDVELRCDPISGHTALYWYRQSLGQGLEFLIYFQGNSAPDKSGLPSDRFSAERTGGSVSTLTIQRTQQEDSAVYLCASSPGLAGEQFFGPGTRLTVL.

The V call is TRBV4-1, the J call TRBJ2-5, with D hard to call. Germline assignment: CDR1 MGHRA and CDR2 YSYEKL. The CDR3 contains 13 residues. The V and J ends lost 5 bases and 4 bases respectively, with 11 bases between them. The DNA of the CDR3 is TGCGCCAGCAGCGAGTCGGTGCTAGAGACCCAGTACTTC. Protein product: CASSESVLETQYF.

The V call is TRBV2, the J call TRBJ1-4, with 7 bases lining up with TRBD1. Germline V gene sequence: CDR1 SNHLY, CDR2 FYNNEI. The CDR3 loop spans 18 amino acids. The trim removed 6 bases at V and 3 bases at J, leaving 16 bases unmatched. The CDR3 protein is CASRLGQSSLPANEKLFF. The CDR3 region has the DNA TGTGCCAGCAGGCTGGGACAGAGTAGTCTCCCAGCTAATGAAAAACTGTTTTTT.

This chain joins TRBV19 and TRBJ2-4, with 9 bases identical to TRBD1. V lost 2 bases to trimming and J lost 6 bases; unmatched junction nucleotides: 17. The CDR3 has 19 amino acids. Germline V gives CDR1 LNHDA, CDR2 SQIVND (reference sequence). The CDR3 coding sequence is TGTGCCAGTAGTATATCGGCAACCGGGACAGGGAATTCGGTAAACATTCAGTACTTC. Its protein product is CASSISATGTGNSVNIQYF.

This chain links TRBV10-3 with TRBJ2-1, with TRBD2 identical over 9 bases. The CDR3 extends over 17 amino acids. With V trimmed by 2 bases and J by 4 bases, 9 bases remained unmatched. The germline gives CDR1 ENHRY, CDR2 SYGVKD. CDR3 nucleotide sequence: TGTGCCATCAGTGAGGGTAGTCCGACTAGCGGATACAATGAGCAGTTCTTC. Translated: CAISEGSPTSGYNEQFF.

The chain uses TRBV13 and TRBJ2-2; 9 nucleotides match TRBD2. The CDR3 runs to 16 residues. The junction had 10 bases not matched to a gene; V was cut back by 5 bases and J by 6 bases. Germline V gene data show CDR1 as PRHDT and CDR2 as FYEKMQ (reference sequence). DNA of the CDR3: TGTGCCAGCAGCGTAAGACTAGCGGCGTCCCCCGGGGAGCTGTTTTTT. It encodes CASSVRLAASPGELFF.

The chain employs TRBV7-9 and TRBJ2-3; 8 bases line up with TRBD1. Germline V gene data show CDR1 as SEHNR and CDR2 as FQNEAQ (reference sequence). V trimming: 5 bases; J trimming: 4 bases; junction bases outside the gene matches: 5. The CDR3 spans 14 residues. The CDR3 coding sequence is TGTGCCAGCAGCCCTGGACAGGGCCCAGATACGCAGTATTTT. It encodes CASSPGQGPDTQYF.